This T cell receptor beta chain was sequenced in a study of cytomegalovirus exposure and HLA in healthy donors. Sequenced by immunoSEQ multiplex PCR; TCRdb stores in-frame clones only, minus some. This sample yields some 59,000 clones, of which approximately 89% are seen a single time; 8.4% belongs to the top ten. Germline trimming cut 4 bases from V and 0 bases from J; bases unmatched to any gene: 5. The CDR3 has 17 amino acids. Germline V lookup: CDR1 MNHNS, CDR2 SASEGT. Study conclusions and caveats: Diagnosis of cytomegalovirus status made by the classifier reportedly showed high specificity and sensitivity. Overall, approximately 150 TCR beta chains were annotated as cytomegalovirus-associated.

As regards this clone: Its antigen is still unknown.

Input material: PBMCs. The receptor was isolated from a woman between 18 and 29 years old in good health and CMV-seropositive. The rearrangement uses TRBV6-1 and TRBJ1-6; the match to TRBD1 covers 8 bases. CDR3 region: CASSARTGTSYNSPLHF. In DNA form, the CDR3 reads TGTGCCAGCAGTGCCCGGACAGGGACCTCCTATAATTCACCCCTCCACTTT.